Listed below are T cell receptor beta chains from one sample, sequenced in a study of CD8+ T cells in alopecia areata. Some clones are missing from TCRdb's copy, which holds only in-frame ones; the method was immunoSEQ multiplex PCR. The repertoire consists of some 200,000 clones, with roughly 56% occurring once and the leading ten covering nearly 5%. Sequencing was done on a sample of CD8+ T cells sorted from blood. All receptors derive from a human donor in good health. Each CDR3 is given with its conserved first and last residue. The D gene is left open where the match is weak. Some rows have no size entry. The others give once, few or many, or a class for an expanded clone.

CSVEMGQWAFTAFF	TGCAGCGTTGAGATGGGCCAGTGGGCCTTCACAGCTTTCTTT	-	TRBV29-1	14	-	TRBJ1-1
CSVRATGGNQPQHF	TGCAGCGTTCGGGCCACGGGGGGCAATCAGCCCCAGCATTTT	-	TRBV29-1	14	few	TRBJ1-5
CAWSPGQNEQFF	TGTGCCTGGAGTCCAGGACAGAATGAGCAGTTCTTC	-	TRBV30	12	-	TRBJ2-1
CASGLVRERGTSGANVLTF	TGTGCTAGTGGTTTGGTAAGGGAGCGGGGGACCTCTGGGGCCAACGTCCTGACTTTC	TRBD2	TRBV12-5	19	few	TRBJ2-6
CASSLGVSNTEAFF	TGTGCCAGCAGCTTAGGGGTATCTAACACTGAAGCTTTCTTT	-	TRBV13	14	-	TRBJ1-1
CSVETQYF	TGCAGCGTAGAGACCCAGTACTTC	-	TRBV29-1	8	few	TRBJ2-5
CASSGVLGVDQPQHF	TGTGCCAGCAGCGGGGTACTCGGGGTCGATCAGCCCCAGCATTTT	-	TRBV7-9	15	-	TRBJ1-5
CASSSLTGNQPQHF	TGCGCCAGCAGCAGTTTAACAGGGAATCAGCCCCAGCATTTT	-	TRBV4-1	14	-	TRBJ1-5
CASSPRTDSYEQYF	TGCGCCAGCAGCCCACGGACCGATTCCTACGAGCAGTACTTC	-	TRBV5-1	14	few	TRBJ2-7
CASSFMPTGTREQYF	TGTGCCAGCAGCTTTATGCCCACAGGGACTAGGGAGCAGTACTTC	TRBD2	TRBV7-6	15	-	TRBJ2-7
CASSLETDGRWAQHF	TGTGCCAGCAGCTTGGAGACAGATGGTCGATGGGCCCAGCATTTT	-	TRBV7-2	15	once	TRBJ1-5
CASSLMGGDQETQYF	TGTGCCAGCAGCTTAATGGGCGGCGACCAAGAGACCCAGTACTTC	-	TRBV7-7	15	-	TRBJ2-5
CSVEEKDYEQYF	TGCAGCGTTGAAGAAAAAGACTACGAGCAGTACTTC	-	TRBV29-1	12	-	TRBJ2-7
CATGSSNQPQHF	TGTGCCACTGGGAGCAGCAATCAGCCCCAGCATTTT	-	TRBV27	12	-	TRBJ1-5
CASSQGLEGSYEQYF	TGTGCCAGCAGCCAAGGTTTGGAGGGGTCCTACGAGCAGTACTTC	-	TRBV4-2	15	few	TRBJ2-7
CSVEPEGSTGELFF	TGCAGCGTTGAACCCGAGGGTAGCACCGGGGAGCTGTTTTTT	-	TRBV29-1	14	-	TRBJ2-2
CASRATLNTEAFF	TGCGCCAGCAGGGCCACATTGAACACTGAAGCTTTCTTT	-	TRBV4-1	13	-	TRBJ1-1
CSVEADTQYF	TGCAGCGTTGAGGCAGATACGCAGTATTTT	-	TRBV29-1	10	few	TRBJ2-3
CASSGTGYGYTF	TGTGCCAGCAGTGGTACAGGGTATGGCTACACCTTC	-	TRBV27	12	few	TRBJ1-2
CASSEWGTGAGYGYTF	TGTGCCAGCAGTGAATGGGGGACAGGAGCGGGCTATGGCTACACCTTC	TRBD1	TRBV2	16	-	TRBJ1-2
CAWSVTPDYGYTF	TGTGCCTGGAGTGTCACCCCGGACTATGGCTACACCTTC	-	TRBV30	13	-	TRBJ1-2
CASSVGSRLGETQYF	TGTGCCAGCAGTGTGGGAAGTCGCCTTGGAGAGACCCAGTACTTC	-	TRBV27	15	few	TRBJ2-5
CSVVFGTGELFF	TGCAGCGTTGTATTCGGCACCGGGGAGCTGTTTTTT	-	TRBV29-1	12	few	TRBJ2-2
CASSDGGFWGEAFF	TGTGCCAGCAGTGACGGAGGATTTTGGGGTGAAGCTTTCTTT	-	TRBV6-5	14	-	TRBJ1-1